The 15 T cell receptor beta chains below were found in one sample sequenced in a study of blood T cell repertoires in COVID-19. Sequencing used immunoSEQ multiplex PCR; TCRdb keeps in-frame clones, though not all of them. The table lists over 150,000 clones, about 80% of them singletons. Material for sequencing was PBMCs or T cells enriched from blood (not recorded which). These receptors originate from a middle-aged man who had recovered from COVID-19.

The gene calls are TRBV29-1 and TRBJ1-4; D perhaps matches TRBD1 (6 bases). CDR1 is SQVTM and CDR2 is ANQGSEA in the germline V gene. V dropped 7 bases and J dropped 8 bases, with 14 bases sitting between them. The CDR3 is 12 residues long. CDR3 loop: CSGGQQGEKLFF. The CDR3 bases are TGCAGCGGGGGACAACAGGGCGAAAAACTGTTTTTT. Complete variable domain (other parts from reference TRBV29-1 and TRBJ1-4): SAVISQKPSRDICQRGTSLTIQCQVDSQVTMMFWYRQQPGQSLTLIATANQGSEATYESGFVIDKFPISRPNLTFSTLTVSNMSPEDSSIYLCSGGQQGEKLFFGSGTQLSVL.

In regard to this clone: Other nucleotide sequences from this sample produce the same CDR3. This chain connects TRBV18 to TRBJ1-5; TRBD1 matches at 7 bases. V was pared by 6 bases and J by 3 bases, with 5 bases of the junction left unmatched. This CDR3 region has 14 residues. The germline V gene has CDR1 KGHSH and CDR2 LQKENI. The CDR3 sequence is CASSPTGDNQPQHF. The CDR3 DNA sequence: TGTGCCAGCTCTCCTACAGGGGACAATCAGCCCCAGCATTTT.

This clone was seen once. This chain connects TRBV16 to TRBJ1-4; TRBD1 agrees at 9 bases. The CDR3 spans 15 residues. After removal of 5 bases from V and 8 bases from J, the junction contained 9 bases not matched to a gene. The germline V gene encodes CDR1 KGHSY and CDR2 FQNENV. This chain's CDR3 is CASSSNRGQGEKLFF. As DNA, the CDR3 is TGTGCCAGCAGCTCAAACAGGGGGCAAGGCGAAAAACTGTTTTTT. Complete variable domain (other parts from reference TRBV16 and TRBJ1-4): GEEVAQTPKHLVRGEGQKAKLYCAPIKGHSYVFWYQQVLKNEFKFLISFQNENVFDETGMPKERFSAKCLPNSPCSLEIQATKLEDSAVYFCASSSNRGQGEKLFFGSGTQLSVL.

The chain recombines TRBV2 with TRBJ2-1; TRBD2 aligns across 9 bases. Germline V gene sequence: CDR1 SNHLY, CDR2 FYNNEI. V gave up 5 bases and J gave up 2 bases; unmatched junction bases: 7. The CDR3 is 16 amino acids. CDR3 DNA sequence: TGTGCCAGCAGTCTACGACTAGCGGCCCCCTACAATGAGCAGTTCTTC. Translated, it gives CASSLRLAAPYNEQFF.

The CDR3, as DNA: TGTGCCAGCAGCTTCAATAGCGGGGGGCGGGAGACCCAGTACTTC. It codes for CASSFNSGGRETQYF. The V gene is TRBV7-3, the J gene TRBJ2-5; 10 nucleotides line up with TRBD2. Trimming removed 3 bases from V and 5 bases from J; junction bases left unmatched: 6. The germline V gene encodes CDR1 SGHTA and CDR2 FQGTGA. The CDR3 spans 15 residues.

This rearrangement joins TRBV6-1 to TRBJ2-1, with a weak D call TRBD1 (5 bases). In germline, CDR1 is MNHNS, CDR2 SASEGT. Trimming took off 3 bases at V and 10 bases at J, with 13 bases between the two ends. The CDR3 runs to 13 residues. CDR3 residues: CASSEGQGLEQFF. The CDR3 coding sequence is TGTGCCAGCAGTGAGGGGCAGGGCTTAGAGCAGTTCTTC.

V and J are TRBV9 and TRBJ2-7, with 9 bases aligning to TRBD2. Germline loops: CDR1 SGDLS, CDR2 YYNGEE. This CDR3 comprises 14 residues. Losses at the gene ends were 0 bases for V and 7 bases for J; bases not matched to a gene: 5. The CDR3: CASSVATSGREQYF. In nucleotides, the CDR3 is TGTGCCAGCAGCGTAGCGACTAGCGGCCGGGAGCAGTACTTC.

This clone was detected only a few times. The chain is built from TRBV10-3 and TRBJ1-6, with D uncertain. The V gene lost 2 bases and the J gene lost 13 bases, with 15 bases spanning the gap. Germline V gene lookup returns CDR1 ENHRY and CDR2 SYGVKD. CDR3 length: 14 residues. The CDR3, as DNA: TGTGCCATCAGTGAGGAAAGGAGGCCCTTGCCCCTCCACTTT. Protein: CAISEERRPLPLHF.

A single count supports this clone. For the CDR3, the DNA is TGTGCCAGCAGTCGTTCTGGACAGTCGAACACCGGGGAGCTGTTTTTT. It encodes CASSRSGQSNTGELFF. V is TRBV2 and J is TRBJ2-2; tentatively, D is TRBD1 (6 bases). Trimming pared 5 bases from V and 0 bases from J, leaving 13 bases between. The length of the CDR3 is 16 residues. Germline lookup yields CDR1 SNHLY and CDR2 FYNNEI.

V usage is TRBV6-2 or TRBV6-3 and J usage is TRBJ2-1; D perhaps matches TRBD1 (6 bases). Trimming took 2 bases from V and 5 from J, leaving 10 bases between them. The CDR3 length is 14 residues. Germline values: CDR1 MNHEY, CDR2 SVGEGT. As DNA, the CDR3 is TGTGCCAGCAGTTACCGGGCAGGGGACAATGAGCAGTTCTTC. This sequence encodes CASSYRAGDNEQFF.

This clone was detected ten times or more. The CDR3 sequence is CASSDRSYGYTF. The CDR3 region has the DNA TGTGCCAGCAGCGACAGGTCCTATGGCTACACCTTC. The rearrangement uses TRBV6-6 and TRBJ1-2, with a weak D call TRBD1 (6 bases). Germline V gene lookup returns CDR1 MNHNY and CDR2 SVGAGI (reference sequence). V lost 6 bases, J lost 4 bases, and 9 bases lay in between. The CDR3 is 12 residues long.

V is TRBV7-2 and J is TRBJ2-3; D might be TRBD2 (5 bases). V dropped 4 bases and J dropped 4 bases, with 15 bases sitting between them. This CDR3 contains 15 residues. CDR1 is SGHTA, CDR2 FQGNSA, per germline. DNA for the CDR3: TGTGCCAGCAGCTCGAGTGCTAGCTTGCCAGATACGCAGTATTTT. This sequence encodes CASSSSASLPDTQYF.

This chain links TRBV5-1 with TRBJ1-1; 10 bases agree with TRBD1. The ends lost 5 bases at V and 1 base at J; junction bases unmatched: 2. This CDR3 has 14 amino acids. Germline-derived CDR1 and CDR2 are SGHRS and YFSETQ. The DNA of the CDR3 is TGCGCCAGCAGGGGGACAGGGGAGAACACTGAAGCTTTCTTT. This translates into CASRGTGENTEAFF.

The J gene is TRBJ2-5, the V gene TRBV6-5; 8 nucleotides match TRBD1. Looked up from germline, CDR1 is MNHEY and CDR2 is SVGAGI. V shed 3 bases, J shed 3 bases, and the junction held 6 bases outside the gene matches. CDR3 length: 15 residues. CDR3 in DNA: TGTGCCAGCAGTTATTACTCGGACAGGGAAGAGACCCAGTACTTC. It yields the protein CASSYYSDREETQYF.

In DNA, the CDR3 is TGTGCCAGTACGACAGGGTTTGGCAATCAGCCCCAGCATTTT. This encodes CASTTGFGNQPQHF. V gene TRBV19 combines with J gene TRBJ1-5, with 7 bases identical to TRBD1. Germline lookup yields CDR1 LNHDA and CDR2 SQIVND (reference sequence). J lost 2 bases, V lost 7 bases, and 5 bases had no gene match. The CDR3 consists of 14 residues.